This passage covers 17 T cell receptor beta chains from one sample sequenced in a study of cytomegalovirus exposure and HLA in healthy donors. This PCR relied on a set of 60 Vbeta primers and 13 Jbeta primers. The method was immunoSEQ multiplex PCR; TCRdb's version includes in-frame clones alone and lacks a portion of them. The sample data list some 160,000 clones. Input material: PBMCs. The receptors originated from a man in his thirties or forties in good health and CMV-seronegative.

V is TRBV5-1 and J is TRBJ1-6; tentatively, D is TRBD1 (6 bases). This CDR3 has 15 amino acids. Germline CDR1 reads SGHRS; CDR2 reads YFSETQ. V gave up 1 base and J gave up 5 bases, with 10 bases separating them. The CDR3 sequence is CASSLRPGDNSPLHF. For the CDR3, the DNA is TGCGCCAGCAGCTTGAGGCCAGGGGATAATTCACCCCTCCACTTT.

The chain joins TRBV5-1 to TRBJ2-7; D not certain. V was trimmed by 4 bases and J by 3 bases, leaving 17 bases between them. The CDR3 extends over 15 amino acids. The germline gives CDR1 SGHRS, CDR2 YFSETQ. Written as DNA, the CDR3 is TGCGCCAGCAGCCGACTGCCGGCGGTTAACTACGAGCAGTACTTC. This codes for CASSRLPAVNYEQYF.

The J gene is TRBJ2-7, the V gene TRBV9, with TRBD1 identical over 7 bases. The V gene's germline CDR1 is SGDLS and CDR2 YYNGEE. The CDR3 runs to 14 residues. V was clipped by 6 bases and J by 3 bases; unmatched bases: 9. The CDR3 loop is CASTPGNRGYEQYF. CDR3 nucleotide sequence: TGTGCCAGCACCCCCGGAAACAGGGGCTACGAGCAGTACTTC. The variable domain in full, with the rest retrieved from reference TRBV9 and TRBJ2-7, is DSGVTQTPKHLITATGQRVTLRCSPRSGDLSVYWYQQSLDQGLQFLIQYYNGEERAKGNILERFSAQQFPDLHSELNLSSLELGDSALYFCASTPGNRGYEQYFGPGTRLTVT.

The chain couples TRBV7-9 to TRBJ1-1, with 10 bases fitting TRBD1. In germline, CDR1 is SEHNR, CDR2 FQNEAQ (reference sequence). V lost 5 bases and J lost 1; bases outside the gene matches: 10. CDR3 size: 17 residues. Here the CDR3 reads CASSPRGTGDRNTEAFF. CDR3 DNA: TGTGCCAGCAGCCCACGGGGGACAGGGGATAGGAACACTGAAGCTTTCTTT.

This chain joins TRBV7-6 and TRBJ2-7; 9 bases line up with TRBD2. The germline CDR1 and CDR2 sequences are SGHVS and FNYEAQ. The CDR3 spans 16 residues. Trimming took 0 bases from V and 6 from J; bases not matched to a gene: 9. CDR3 amino acids: CASSLAPGTSSGEQYF. CDR3 DNA sequence: TGTGCCAGCAGCTTAGCGCCGGGGACTAGCTCGGGCGAGCAGTACTTC.

The V call is TRBV4-3, the J call TRBJ2-3; D gene ambiguous. V lost 3 bases and J 7 bases, leaving 11 bases between the germline ends. This CDR3 contains 13 residues. Germline lookup yields CDR1 LGHNA and CDR2 YSLEER. The CDR3 loop is CASSQDTRNTQYF. The CDR3 coding sequence is TGCGCCAGCAGCCAGGATACCAGGAATACGCAGTATTTT.

The chain links TRBV5-1 to TRBJ2-2; a weak D match, TRBD2 (5 bases). The CDR3 covers 15 residues. Germline V gives CDR1 SGHRS, CDR2 YFSETQ. Trimming shortened V by 0 bases and J by 5 bases, and 11 bases separated the two germline ends. The CDR3 DNA reads as TGCGCCAGCAGCTTGGACGGGGAGAGAACCGGGGAGCTGTTTTTT. Translating it yields CASSLDGERTGELFF. The variable domain in full, with the rest retrieved from reference TRBV5-1 and TRBJ2-2, is KAGVTQTPRYLIKTRGQQVTLSCSPISGHRSVSWYQQTPGQGLQFLFEYFSETQRNKGNFPGRFSGRQFSNSRSEMNVSTLELGDSALYLCASSLDGERTGELFFGEGSRLTVL.

This rearrangement joins TRBV27 to TRBJ2-1; 8 bases map to TRBD1. Per the germline V gene, CDR1 is MNHEY and CDR2 is SMNVEV (reference sequence). The CDR3 covers 16 residues. The V segment lost 6 bases and the J segment 5 bases; nucleotides outside the gene matches: 12. The CDR3 here is CASSRGAGGLHNEQFF. The CDR3 bases are TGTGCCAGCAGCCGCGGGGCAGGGGGCCTCCACAATGAGCAGTTCTTC.

The chain carries TRBV6-1 and TRBJ1-5; D perhaps matches TRBD1 (5 bases). The CDR3 spans 13 residues. V lost 3 bases, J lost 7 bases, and 10 bases lay in between. The germline gives CDR1 MNHNS, CDR2 SASEGT. CDR3 region: CASSDRAHQPQHF. CDR3 DNA sequence: TGTGCCAGCAGTGACAGGGCCCACCAGCCCCAGCATTTT.

This chain uses TRBV5-1 with TRBJ1-3, with 7 bases that match TRBD1. The CDR3 runs 19 residues. CDR1 is SGHRS, CDR2 YFSETQ, per germline. J lost 0 bases, V lost 0 bases, and 12 bases had no gene match. DNA of the CDR3: TGCGCCAGCAGCTTGGTAGTTTCAGGGGGGCCTTACTCTGGAAACACCATATATTTT. Translation gives CASSLVVSGGPYSGNTIYF.

CDR3 sequence (DNA): TGTGCCAGCAGTTTTCTGGAGACCCAGTACTTC. This codes for CASSFLETQYF. V gene TRBV28 combines with J gene TRBJ2-5; D uncertain. Per germline, CDR1 MDHEN and CDR2 SYDVKM. This CDR3 has 11 amino acids. V dropped 3 bases and J dropped 5 bases, with 4 bases sitting between them.

V is TRBV11-2 and J is TRBJ1-3; D is uncertain. Germline V gene data show CDR1 as SGHAT and CDR2 as FQNNGV. V was pared by 0 bases and J by 4 bases, with 7 bases between. The CDR3 covers 14 residues. The CDR3 loop is CASSLERIGNTIYF. The DNA for the CDR3 is TGTGCCAGCAGCTTAGAGAGAATAGGAAACACCATATATTTT. Full variable domain (missing parts from reference TRBV11-2 and TRBJ1-3): EAGVAQSPRYKIIEKRQSVAFWCNPISGHATLYWYQQILGQGPKLLIQFQNNGVVDDSQLPKDRFSAERLKGVDSTLKIQPAKLEDSAVYLCASSLERIGNTIYFGEGSWLTVV.

This chain connects TRBV4-1 to TRBJ2-3, with D tentatively TRBD1 (5 bases). Germline CDR1 is MGHRA and CDR2 is YSYEKL. This CDR3 region has 15 residues. The V gene lost 0 bases and the J gene lost 5 bases, with 12 bases spanning the gap. The CDR3 loop reads CASSQDGRAVDTQYF. The CDR3 DNA follows: TGCGCCAGCAGCCAAGACGGCAGGGCCGTAGATACGCAGTATTTT.

The chain uses TRBV19 and TRBJ2-7, with 9 bases identical to TRBD1. This CDR3 has 16 amino acids. Per the germline V gene, CDR1 is LNHDA and CDR2 is SQIVND (reference sequence). The V and J ends lost 3 bases and 4 bases, in that order; junction bases with no gene match: 10. The CDR3 region is CASSIVAGTGYYEQYF. CDR3 in DNA: TGTGCCAGTAGTATTGTCGCCGGGACAGGGTATTACGAGCAGTACTTC.

The V gene is TRBV2, the J gene TRBJ1-2; D unclear. CDR3 length: 14 amino acids. Germline loops: CDR1 SNHLY, CDR2 FYNNEI. The V gene lost 1 base and the J gene lost 3 bases, with 9 bases spanning the gap. As DNA, the CDR3 is TGTGCCAGCAGTGAAGGCAAGCTGCACTATGGCTACACCTTC. It codes for CASSEGKLHYGYTF. The whole variable domain, remainder taken from reference TRBV2 and TRBJ1-2, is EPEVTQTPSHQVTQMGQEVILRCVPISNHLYFYWYRQILGQKVEFLVSFYNNEISEKSEIFDDQFSVERPDGSNFTLKIRSTKLEDSAMYFCASSEGKLHYGYTFGSGTRLTVV.

The J gene is TRBJ2-1, the V gene TRBV19; perhaps TRBD2 as D (6 bases). Trimming took 7 bases from V and 9 from J, leaving 22 bases between them. CDR1 is LNHDA, CDR2 SQIVND, per germline (reference sequence). The CDR3 runs to 15 residues. CDR3 DNA: TGTGCCAGTACCCCCCGTGGCGGGAACACAGGTGAGCAGTTCTTC. It yields the protein CASTPRGGNTGEQFF.

V is TRBV5-8 and J is TRBJ2-7; 7 nucleotides line up with TRBD1. Trimming at V came to 3 bases and at J to 7 bases, leaving 19 bases not matched to a gene. The CDR3 is made up of 17 amino acids. The germline CDR1 and CDR2 sequences are SGHTS and YDEGEE. CDR3 coding DNA: TGTGCCAGCAGCTCGGGACAGCGGATACTCAGCTCATTGGAGCAGTACTTC. This translates into CASSSGQRILSSLEQYF. The full variable domain, completed using reference TRBV5-8 and TRBJ2-7, is EAGVTQSPTHLIKTRGQQATLRCSPISGHTSVYWYQQALGLGLQFLLWYDEGEERNRGNFPPRFSGRQFPNYSSELNVNALELEDSALYLCASSSGQRILSSLEQYFGPGTRLTVT.